These 31 T cell receptor beta chains originate from one sample sequenced in a study of cytomegalovirus exposure and HLA in healthy donors. The primer mix had 60 Vbeta and 13 Jbeta primers. TCRdb's copy holds only in-frame clones and misses some; the assay was immunoSEQ multiplex PCR. The sample has hundreds of thousands of clones, around 90% seen once. The sequenced material came from PBMCs. The receptors stem from a woman between 18 and 29 years old in good health and CMV-seronegative.

Worth noting for this clone: The sample holds other DNA sequences that translate to the same CDR3. The chain combines TRBV30 with TRBJ1-5, with D perhaps matching TRBD1 (6 bases). Germline V lookup: CDR1 GTSNPN, CDR2 SVGIG (reference sequence). The V and J ends lost 1 base and 2 bases respectively, with 6 bases between them. The CDR3 totals 13 residues. The CDR3 nucleotides are TGTGCCTGGAGTGAGGGGGGCAATCAGCCCCAGCATTTT. The encoded protein is CAWSEGGNQPQHF.

The rearrangement joins TRBV5-1 to TRBJ2-3, with 10 bases identical to TRBD2. Germline assignment: CDR1 SGHRS and CDR2 YFSETQ. CDR3 length: 16 residues. With 0 bases clipped from V and 6 bases from J, the junction kept 7 bases outside the gene matches. The CDR3 DNA reads as TGCGCCAGCAGCTTGGATAGCGGGGGGAGTGGGGATACGCAGTATTTT. Protein sequence: CASSLDSGGSGDTQYF. Based on the CDR3 plus reference TRBV5-1 and TRBJ2-3, the full variable domain is KAGVTQTPRYLIKTRGQQVTLSCSPISGHRSVSWYQQTPGQGLQFLFEYFSETQRNKGNFPGRFSGRQFSNSRSEMNVSTLELGDSALYLCASSLDSGGSGDTQYFGPGTRLTVL.

The chain employs TRBV12-1 and TRBJ1-1; the D call TRBD1 from the table was never checked on the DNA. TRBV12-1 is a pseudogene segment. CDR3 size: 15 residues. CDR3: CASSFVRTGNTEAFF. CDR3 nucleotide sequence: TGTGCCAGCAGCTTTGTAAGGACAGGGAACACTGAAGCTTTCTTT.

V gene TRBV5-4 combines with J gene TRBJ1-4; D uncertain. The V end was cut by 1 base, the J end by 5 bases, with 9 bases between. This CDR3 is built from 14 residues. Germline V gene sequence: CDR1 SGHNT, CDR2 YYREEE (reference sequence). Here the CDR3 reads CASSLYSVNEKLFF. The CDR3 coding sequence is TGTGCCAGCAGCTTGTATTCCGTCAATGAAAAACTGTTTTTT.

The chain employs TRBV19 and TRBJ1-6; 7 positions match TRBD1. J lost 9 bases, V lost 4 bases, and 9 bases had no gene match. The CDR3 has 15 amino acids. The germline gives CDR1 LNHDA, CDR2 SQIVND (reference sequence). For the CDR3, the DNA is TGTGCCAGTAGTAGAGAACAGGGGTTGGGTTCACCCCTCCACTTT. Protein: CASSREQGLGSPLHF.

The chain links TRBV5-1 to TRBJ2-4; 13 bases are shared with TRBD2. Germline V gives CDR1 SGHRS, CDR2 YFSETQ. This CDR3 is 17 amino acids long. The ends lost 5 bases at V and 2 bases at J; junction bases unmatched: 7. The CDR3 loop reads CASRPPTSGGTKNIQYF. The CDR3 DNA sequence: TGCGCCAGCAGACCTCCGACTAGCGGGGGGACCAAAAACATTCAGTACTTC.

This clone was observed once. The rearrangement uses TRBV10-3 and TRBJ2-5, with a weak D call TRBD2 (6 bases). The germline gives CDR1 ENHRY, CDR2 SYGVKD. V was shortened by 10 bases and J by 11 bases, with 23 bases between the two germline ends. CDR3 length equals 13 residues. CDR3 DNA: TGTGCCACCCGGGTAGTCGGGGAGGATGGGCAGTACTTC. It yields the protein CATRVVGEDGQYF.

This chain connects TRBV11-3 to TRBJ2-1, with D possibly TRBD2 on 5 matching bases. Trimming cost V 4 bases and J 6 bases, with 10 bases left between them. This CDR3 contains 13 residues. CDR1 is SGHNT, CDR2 YENEEA, per germline. The CDR3 loop reads CASSSGNGNEQFF. The CDR3, as DNA: TGTGCCAGCAGCTCCGGGAACGGCAATGAGCAGTTCTTC.

V gene TRBV9 combines with J gene TRBJ1-2, with 7 bases that match TRBD1. The germline gives CDR1 SGDLS, CDR2 YYNGEE. The CDR3 is 13 residues long. V lost 1 base to trimming and J lost 5 bases; unmatched junction nucleotides: 2. CDR3 nucleotide sequence: TGTGCCAGCAGCGTACGACAGGGATATGGCTACACCTTC. It encodes CASSVRQGYGYTF.

The rearrangement joins TRBV6-5 to TRBJ1-1; possibly TRBD1 for D (6 bases). The CDR3 consists of 13 residues. The V end was cut by 4 bases, the J end by 1 base, with 7 bases between. Germline-derived CDR1 and CDR2 are MNHEY and SVGAGI. The CDR3 region is CASSSGQNTEAFF. The CDR3 DNA sequence: TGTGCCAGCAGTTCGGGACAGAACACTGAAGCTTTCTTT.

CDR3 sequence: CASSEGTGHNYGYTF. CDR3 in DNA: TGTGCCAGCAGTGAGGGGACAGGGCACAACTATGGCTACACCTTC. The rearrangement uses TRBV6-1 and TRBJ1-2, with 9 bases aligning to TRBD1. The junction had 4 bases not matched to a gene; V was cut back by 3 bases and J by 2 bases. The CDR3 extends over 15 amino acids. CDR1 and CDR2 (germline): MNHNS, SASEGT.

The genes are TRBV6-1 and TRBJ1-2; 7 bases fit TRBD1. The J segment lost 4 bases and the V segment lost 0 bases, leaving 8 bases of the junction unmatched. In germline, CDR1 is MNHNS, CDR2 SASEGT. CDR3 length: 16 residues. The CDR3 sequence is CASSEAGGGERYGYTF. CDR3 DNA: TGTGCCAGCAGTGAAGCAGGAGGGGGCGAACGCTATGGCTACACCTTC.

The chain combines TRBV10-2 with TRBJ1-5, with 7 bases lining up with TRBD1. From germline, CDR1 is WSHSY and CDR2 SAAADI. The CDR3 is 16 residues long. Trimming cost V 4 bases and J 6 bases; bases outside gene matches: 12. DNA for the CDR3: TGCGCCAGCAGTGCCCACGACGACAGGGTTGGTCAGCCCCAGCATTTT. Translation: CASSAHDDRVGQPQHF.

The V call is TRBV9, the J call TRBJ2-5, with TRBD2 matching 8 bases. CDR1 and CDR2 (germline): SGDLS, YYNGEE. This CDR3 has 16 residues. Unmatched junction bases numbered 13, after V lost 4 bases and J lost 5 bases. CDR3 DNA sequence: TGTGCCAGCAGCCCCCCGGCGGGGGGAAACGGGGAGACCCAGTACTTC. The encoded protein is CASSPPAGGNGETQYF.

The chain links TRBV29-1 to TRBJ2-7, with D possibly being TRBD1 (8 bases). The CDR3 runs 13 residues. Between the trimmed V and J ends, which lost 6 bases and 2 bases, there was a span of 14 bases. Germline values: CDR1 SQVTM, CDR2 ANQGSEA. In DNA, the CDR3 is TGCAGCGTCCGGGGGGACAGGACCTACGAGCAGTACTTC. This codes for CSVRGDRTYEQYF.

The CDR3 is CSARIVDTQYF. CDR3 DNA: TGCAGTGCTAGGATAGTAGATACGCAGTATTTT. The V call is TRBV20-1, the J call TRBJ2-3; D unclear. V lost 3 bases and J 5 bases, leaving 6 bases between the germline ends. Germline V gives CDR1 DFQATT, CDR2 SNEGSKA (reference sequence). There are 11 residues in the CDR3.

This chain joins TRBV29-1 and TRBJ1-1; 7 positions match TRBD1. The CDR3 loop spans 11 amino acids. V lost 7 bases, J lost 2 bases, and 1 base stayed unmatched. Germline loops: CDR1 SQVTM, CDR2 ANQGSEA. The CDR3 sequence: CSGQGNTEAFF. CDR3 nucleotides: TGCAGCGGACAGGGTAACACTGAAGCTTTCTTT.

The table lists this clone with a count of one. The genes are TRBV5-6 and TRBJ2-7, with TRBD1 matching over 11 bases. The CDR3 consists of 14 residues. Losses at the gene ends were 6 bases for V and 3 bases for J; bases not matched to a gene: 5. Germline V gene data show CDR1 as SGHDT and CDR2 as YYEEEE. The CDR3 DNA reads as TGTGCCAGCACGGGACAGGGGGGTTTCTACGAGCAGTACTTC. It codes for CASTGQGGFYEQYF.

This sequence joins TRBV2 and TRBJ1-6; TRBD1 is a possible D gene (5 bases). CDR3 length equals 15 residues. Deletions cut 6 bases from V and 1 base from J, with 10 bases between. The germline V gene encodes CDR1 SNHLY and CDR2 FYNNEI. The DNA for the CDR3 is TGTGCCAGCAGGGGCGACAGTTCCTATAATTCACCCCTCCACTTT. Translating it yields CASRGDSSYNSPLHF.

The rearrangement links TRBV29-1 to TRBJ2-5; weak D call: TRBD2 (6 bases). This CDR3 region has 15 residues. The ends were cut back, 7 bases at V and 4 bases at J, with 22 bases in the middle. Germline CDR1 is SQVTM and CDR2 is ANQGSEA. DNA of the CDR3: TGCAGCGGAGCCGGGGGTGGGCAGTTAGGAGAGACCCAGTACTTC. It encodes CSGAGGGQLGETQYF.

The rearrangement links TRBV5-1 to TRBJ2-3; D is possibly TRBD2 (7 bases). The ends were cut back, 4 bases at V and 6 bases at J, with 18 bases in the middle. The CDR3 covers 15 residues. Germline loops: CDR1 SGHRS, CDR2 YFSETQ. As DNA, the CDR3 is TGCGCCAGCAGCCTAGGGGGGGCCCAGAGGGATACGCAGTATTTT. This codes for CASSLGGAQRDTQYF.

The chain joins TRBV30 to TRBJ2-5, with D tentatively TRBD2 (7 bases). Trimming removed 2 bases at V and 4 bases at J, with 17 bases between. This CDR3 comprises 15 residues. Germline loops: CDR1 GTSNPN, CDR2 SVGIG (reference sequence). The CDR3 loop is CAWSLGGGPGETQYF. As DNA, the CDR3 is TGTGCCTGGAGTCTGGGGGGGGGCCCGGGAGAGACCCAGTACTTC. The full variable domain, its missing parts supplied by reference TRBV30 and TRBJ2-5, is SQTIHQWPATLVQPVGSPLSLECTVEGTSNPNLYWYRQAAGRGLQLLFYSVGIGQISSEVPQNLSASRPQDRQFILSSKKLLLSDSGFYLCAWSLGGGPGETQYFGPGTRLLVL.

V and J are TRBV9 and TRBJ2-5; TRBD2 is a possible D gene (5 bases). Germline assignment: CDR1 SGDLS and CDR2 YYNGEE. The CDR3 covers 16 residues. With 0 bases removed from V and 2 bases from J, the gap between germline ends came to 14 bases. Written as DNA, the CDR3 is TGTGCCAGCAGCGTAGTCAGCGGCAGCTCTCAAGAGACCCAGTACTTC. Translating it yields CASSVVSGSSQETQYF. The variable domain in full, completed from reference TRBV9 and TRBJ2-5, reads DSGVTQTPKHLITATGQRVTLRCSPRSGDLSVYWYQQSLDQGLQFLIQYYNGEERAKGNILERFSAQQFPDLHSELNLSSLELGDSALYFCASSVVSGSSQETQYFGPGTRLLVL.

This CDR3 reads CASSLGRALGEQYF. For the CDR3, the DNA is TGTGCCAGCAGCTTGGGGAGGGCGCTAGGAGAGCAGTACTTC. V usage is TRBV5-6 and J usage is TRBJ2-7; tentatively, D is TRBD2 (6 bases). Trimming removed 0 bases from V and 7 bases from J, with 14 bases in between. Germline V gives CDR1 SGHDT, CDR2 YYEEEE. The CDR3 runs 14 residues.

The rearrangement links TRBV6-6 to TRBJ2-7; 9 bases match TRBD1. There are 14 residues in the CDR3. The germline V gene encodes CDR1 MNHNY and CDR2 SVGAGI (reference sequence). The V and J ends lost 6 bases and 7 bases, in that order; junction bases with no gene match: 10. Here the CDR3 DNA reads TGTGCCAGCAGCTCTAGGGACAGGGTCTCGGAGCAGTACTTC. Encoded protein: CASSSRDRVSEQYF.

This chain connects TRBV7-9 to TRBJ2-3, with 13 bases lining up with TRBD2. J lost 2 bases, V lost 3 bases, and 2 bases had no gene match. This CDR3 comprises 16 residues. The germline V gene has CDR1 SEHNR and CDR2 FQNEAQ (reference sequence). CDR3 loop: CASSFGLAGDTDTQYF. CDR3 sequence (DNA): TGTGCCAGCAGCTTTGGACTAGCGGGGGACACAGATACGCAGTATTTT.

The V gene is TRBV10-2, the J gene TRBJ1-1; tentatively, D is TRBD1 (5 bases). CDR3 length: 14 amino acids. The V and J ends lost 4 bases and 3 bases respectively, with 12 bases between them. Germline V CDR1 and CDR2: WSHSY, SAAADI. CDR3 in DNA: TGCGCCAGCAGTGTACCCGGGGGTCACACTGAAGCTTTCTTT. The encoded protein is CASSVPGGHTEAFF.

The V gene is TRBV11-1, the J gene TRBJ2-3; 8 bases match TRBD2. This CDR3 is built from 15 residues. Germline V CDR1 and CDR2: SGHAT, FQDESV (reference sequence). The trim removed 5 bases at V and 2 bases at J, leaving 6 bases unmatched. CDR3 sequence reads: CASSRERGNTDTQYF. CDR3 in DNA: TGTGCCAGCAGCCGAGAGCGGGGGAACACAGATACGCAGTATTTT.

The chain recombines TRBV28 with TRBJ1-2, with 8 bases that match TRBD1. The V gene's germline CDR1 is MDHEN and CDR2 SYDVKM. CDR3 size: 13 residues. J was trimmed by 7 bases and V by 6 bases; bases with no gene match: 7. This chain's CDR3 is CASSAQGASGYTF. The CDR3 bases are TGTGCCAGCAGCGCGCAGGGGGCCAGTGGCTACACCTTC.

This clone was recorded a few times. The chain recombines TRBV13 with TRBJ1-2; 12 nucleotides line up with TRBD1. Germline trimming cut 4 bases from V and 4 bases from J; bases unmatched to any gene: 10. The length of the CDR3 is 17 residues. Per germline, CDR1 PRHDT and CDR2 FYEKMQ (reference sequence). The CDR3 DNA is TGTGCCAGCAGCTCCCGGGACAGGGGGCGCTCGGTCTATGGCTACACCTTC. Translation gives CASSSRDRGRSVYGYTF.

The rearrangement uses TRBV9 and TRBJ2-1, with 12 bases that match TRBD1. Germline CDR1 is SGDLS and CDR2 is YYNGEE. The CDR3 is made up of 16 amino acids. Losses at the gene ends were 5 bases for V and 6 bases for J; bases not matched to a gene: 9. CDR3 bases: TGTGCCAGCAGGGGGGTTGGGACAGGGGGCATCAATGAGCAGTTCTTC. Translation: CASRGVGTGGINEQFF.